The rows below give T cell receptor beta chains drawn from one sample of a study of T cells after yellow fever vaccination. Via MiXCR, TCRdb re-called the 5' RACE reads, giving one row per CDR3 protein. There are fewer than 350,000 distinct CDR3 sequences in the sample; 3.5% to 4.5% occur only once, and roughly 19% lies in the top ten. Sequenced here: PBMCs, sampled 15 days after the yellow fever booster vaccination. These TCRs come from a man younger than 30 who received the YFV17D yellow fever vaccine. Each CDR3 is given with its conserved first and last residue. A D gene is named only where the DNA matches it firmly. Rows give clone size only sometimes, using once, few, many, or a class for an expanded clone.

d_call	v_call	j_call	clone_size	cdr3_aa	cdr3_nt
NA	TRBV4-1	TRBJ2-5	many	CASSLLGTETQYF	TGCGCCAGCAGCCTCCTGGGGACAGAGACCCAGTACTTC
NA	TRBV4-1	TRBJ1-2	few	CASRNPLGQNYGYTF	TGCGCCAGCAGGAATCCCCTTGGGCAGAACTATGGCTACACCTTC
TRBD1	TRBV4-1	TRBJ2-2	many	CASSQPRQGAGGELFF	TGCGCCAGCAGCCAACCCAGACAGGGGGCAGGGGGGGAGCTGTTTTTT
NA	TRBV4-3	TRBJ2-1	many	CASSQGTSSYNEQFF	TGCGCCAGCAGCCAAGGCACGAGCTCCTACAATGAGCAGTTCTTC
TRBD1	TRBV5-1	TRBJ1-1	few	CASSLTGGEGTEAFF	TGCGCCAGCAGCTTGACAGGGGGCGAGGGGACTGAAGCTTTCTTT
NA	TRBV6-6	TRBJ2-4	NA	CASGLTRGPIGIQYF	TGTGCCAGCGGTCTGACTAGGGGGCCCATCGGGATTCAGTACTTC
TRBD2	TRBV20-1	TRBJ2-3	few	CSATTSGGSFASTDTQYF	TGCAGTGCTACGACTAGCGGGGGGTCTTTCGCTAGCACAGATACGCAGTATTTT
TRBD2	TRBV5-1	TRBJ2-3	many	CASNRGGGTDTQYF	TGCGCCAGCAACCGGGGAGGGGGCACAGATACGCAGTATTTT
NA	TRBV5-1	TRBJ2-1	NA	CASSLITALNEQFF	TGCGCCAGCAGCTTGATAACTGCTTTGAATGAGCAGTTCTTC
NA	TRBV5-1	TRBJ2-1	many	CASSFTGDWVNEQFF	TGCGCCAGCAGCTTTACGGGGGACTGGGTCAATGAGCAGTTCTTC
NA	TRBV6-5	TRBJ1-5	many	CASRSGNQPQHF	TGTGCCAGCAGGTCGGGCAATCAGCCCCAGCATTTT
TRBD1	TRBV6-5	TRBJ1-1	few	CASSFFAGGNLNTEAFF	TGTGCCAGCAGTTTCTTCGCAGGGGGTAACCTGAACACTGAAGCTTTCTTT
TRBD2	TRBV7-3	TRBJ2-6	many	CASSLMRGSLSGANVLTF	TGTGCCAGCAGCTTAATGCGGGGGTCCCTCTCTGGGGCCAACGTCCTGACTTTC
NA	TRBV9	TRBJ2-1	many	CASSVGQRATYNEQFF	TGTGCCAGCAGCGTAGGTCAGCGGGCGACCTACAATGAGCAGTTCTTC
NA	TRBV7-2	TRBJ2-2	many	CASSLGANTGELFF	TGTGCCAGCAGCTTAGGGGCAAACACCGGGGAGCTGTTTTTT
NA	TRBV7-2	TRBJ1-2	few	CASSLVLGTYGYTF	TGTGCCAGCAGCTTAGTACTGGGGACCTATGGCTACACCTTC
NA	TRBV4-1	TRBJ1-1	few	CASSQPIVTGIAEAFF	TGCGCCAGCAGCCAGCCTATTGTTACAGGGATCGCTGAAGCTTTCTTT
NA	TRBV6-5	TRBJ2-5	many	CASRRQGGETQYF	TGTGCCAGCAGGAGACAGGGAGGAGAGACCCAGTACTTC
TRBD1	TRBV11-2	TRBJ1-1	NA	CASSLVGTVPNTEAFF	TGTGCCAGCAGCTTAGTGGGGACAGTCCCGAACACTGAAGCTTTCTTT
TRBD1	TRBV3-1	TRBJ2-7	NA	CASSTLGTGPGEQYF	TGTGCCAGCAGCACGTTGGGGACAGGGCCTGGGGAGCAGTACTTC
TRBD2	TRBV29-1	TRBJ2-5	NA	CSVGPQRGSQETQYF	TGCAGCGTCGGGCCCCAGCGGGGGTCACAAGAGACCCAGTACTTC
NA	TRBV5-4	TRBJ1-1	NA	CASSLAGGGEAFF	TGTGCCAGCAGCTTGGCCGGTGGGGGTGAAGCTTTCTTT
NA	TRBV10-3	TRBJ2-3	many	CAISDSRGADTQYF	TGTGCCATCAGTGACTCCAGGGGGGCAGATACGCAGTATTTT
TRBD1	TRBV7-2	TRBJ2-7	few	CASSSRDRRGDPLYEQYF	TGTGCCAGCAGCTCCCGGGACAGGAGAGGGGATCCCCTCTACGAGCAGTACTTC